Below, 23 T cell receptor beta chains from the same sample are listed, as sequenced in a study of blood T cells in healthy people across ages. A second PCR of roughly 7 to 11 cycles used a sample-barcoded 5' primer and a J-beta primer mix. TCRdb processed the 5' RACE reads anew with MiXCR; each CDR3 protein has one entry. The data contain over 600,000 distinct CDR3 sequences, 35% to 50% of them singletons. Sequencing input: blood. The receptors originated from a man aged 80 or over in good health.

This clonotype has ten or more counts. This chain uses TRBV3-1 with TRBJ2-5; D unclear. The V gene's germline CDR1 is LGHDT and CDR2 YNNKEL (reference sequence). CDR3 length: 13 residues. V was trimmed by 1 base and J by 5 bases, leaving 8 bases between them. In nucleotides, the CDR3 is TGTGCCAGCAGCCAAGGGACGTCTGAGACCCAGTACTTC. It encodes CASSQGTSETQYF.

The rearrangement links TRBV28 to TRBJ2-1; D is undetermined. Trimming removed 6 bases from V and 3 bases from J, with 9 bases in between. In germline, CDR1 is MDHEN, CDR2 SYDVKM. The CDR3 runs to 13 residues. CDR3 coding DNA: TGTGCCAGCAGAAGGACGGGCTACAATGAGCAGTTCTTC. Amino acids: CASRRTGYNEQFF.

The V gene is TRBV29-1, the J gene TRBJ2-1; the match to TRBD1 covers 9 bases. CDR3 length equals 16 residues. Germline V gene data show CDR1 as SQVTM and CDR2 as ANQGSEA. The V segment lost 6 bases and the J segment 9 bases; nucleotides outside the gene matches: 18. CDR3 sequence (DNA): TGCAGCGTGCTCATCGGTGGGGGACAGGGCTTGGGTGAGCAGTTCTTC. As protein: CSVLIGGGQGLGEQFF.

This chain connects TRBV29-1 to TRBJ2-7; D unresolved. This CDR3 is 12 amino acids long. In germline, CDR1 is SQVTM, CDR2 ANQGSEA. Trimming took off 6 bases at V and 0 bases at J, with 9 bases between the two ends. The CDR3 region is CSVSTPSYEQYF. The CDR3 region has the DNA TGCAGCGTCTCGACACCCTCCTACGAGCAGTACTTC.

V usage is TRBV12-3 or TRBV12-4 and J usage is TRBJ1-3, with 9 bases that match TRBD1. The CDR3 runs 15 residues. Unmatched junction bases numbered 6, after V lost 5 bases and J lost 4 bases. The CDR3 DNA sequence: TGTGCCAGCAGTCCCGGGACAGGGATGGGAAACACCATATATTTT. Protein product: CASSPGTGMGNTIYF.

This clonotype was counted a few times. The chain uses TRBV6-5 and TRBJ2-1; D possibly uses TRBD1 or TRBD2 (5 bases each). The CDR3 spans 14 residues. Germline values: CDR1 MNHEY, CDR2 SVGAGI. V shed 7 bases and J shed 9 bases, with 19 bases lying between them. The CDR3 DNA sequence: TGTGCCAGCACCCCGGCTAATGGGGGAATTGAGCAGTTCTTC. This gives the protein CASTPANGGIEQFF.

This clonotype was seen only once. It may be a read error: a sequence one base away is much more abundant. This chain links TRBV10-3 with TRBJ2-7; tentatively, D is TRBD2 (7 bases). CDR3 length: 14 residues. Germline assignment: CDR1 ENHRY and CDR2 SYGVKD. Trimming left V 2 bases short and J 9 bases short, with 17 bases between. CDR3 sequence (DNA): TGTGCCATCAGTGAGGGCGGGGGCGCAGATGGGCAGTACTTC. Protein: CAISEGGGADGQYF.

There are a few counts of this clonotype. The V gene is TRBV29-1, the J gene TRBJ2-7; D is perhaps TRBD2 (6 bases). The V gene's germline CDR1 is SQVTM and CDR2 ANQGSEA. This CDR3 is built from 11 residues. Trimming took 5 bases from V and 5 from J, leaving 10 bases between them. CDR3 sequence reads: CSVRDWNEQYF. DNA for the CDR3: TGCAGCGTTCGGGACTGGAACGAGCAGTACTTC.

The V call is TRBV12-3 or TRBV12-4, the J call TRBJ2-3, with 14 bases lining up with TRBD2. V shed 4 bases, J shed 3 bases, and the junction held 9 bases outside the gene matches. The CDR3 runs to 18 residues. For the CDR3, the DNA is TGTGCCAGCAGTTCAACCGGGACTAGCGGGGGATTGACAGATACGCAGTATTTT. This encodes CASSSTGTSGGLTDTQYF.

This clonotype was detected only a few times. The chain employs TRBV11-1 and TRBJ2-1, with 8 bases identical to TRBD2. V was pared by 6 bases and J by 7 bases, with 8 bases of the junction left unmatched. Germline CDR1 and CDR2: SGHAT and FQDESV (reference sequence). This CDR3 contains 14 residues. The CDR3 region has the DNA TGTGCCAGCAGTTGGGGGACTAGTGGGAATGAGCAGTTCTTC. Translation gives CASSWGTSGNEQFF.

V usage is TRBV7-6 and J usage is TRBJ2-5; TRBD1 matches 8 bases. Trimming at V came to 2 bases and at J to 6 bases, leaving 5 bases not matched to a gene. The CDR3 runs to 14 residues. Germline CDR1 reads SGHVS; CDR2 reads FNYEAQ. CDR3 sequence reads: CASSLNRGRKTQYF. CDR3 sequence (DNA): TGTGCCAGCAGCTTAAACAGGGGGAGGAAGACCCAGTACTTC.

This clonotype was recorded a few times. V usage is TRBV5-1 and J usage is TRBJ2-1; D may be TRBD1 (5 bases). This CDR3 contains 14 residues. Germline CDR1 reads SGHRS; CDR2 reads YFSETQ. The V end was cut by 0 bases, the J end by 7 bases, with 11 bases between. In DNA form, the CDR3 reads TGCGCCAGCAGCTTGGCCATGGCAGGGAATGAGCAGTTCTTC. Translated, it gives CASSLAMAGNEQFF.

The chain carries TRBV12-3 or TRBV12-4 and TRBJ2-7; 7 positions agree with TRBD1. Trimming removed 6 bases from V and 0 bases from J; junction bases left unmatched: 8. The CDR3 totals 15 residues. The CDR3 region has the DNA TGTGCCAGCAGGGCCTCGACAGGGACCTCCTACGAGCAGTACTTC. This translates into CASRASTGTSYEQYF.

This rearrangement joins TRBV20-1 to TRBJ2-5, with no clear D. Germline CDR1 is DFQATT and CDR2 is SNEGSKA (reference sequence). The V end lost 3 bases, the J end lost 2 bases, and 4 bases lay between the germline ends. This CDR3 has 11 amino acids. CDR3 in amino acids: CSARRQETQYF. In DNA, the CDR3 is TGCAGTGCTAGGCGGCAAGAGACCCAGTACTTC.

The V call is TRBV6-6, the J call TRBJ2-5; 7 nucleotides agree with TRBD2. After removal of 0 bases from V and 4 bases from J, the junction contained 11 bases not matched to a gene. The CDR3 covers 17 residues. Per the germline V gene, CDR1 is MNHNY and CDR2 is SVGAGI (reference sequence). DNA of the CDR3: TGTGCCAGCAGTTACTCGAGTTGGCGGGAGAAGGGAGAGACCCAGTACTTC. It specifies CASSYSSWREKGETQYF.

The chain links TRBV30 to TRBJ2-7; 9 bases agree with TRBD2. The J segment lost 5 bases and the V segment lost 5 bases, leaving 7 bases of the junction unmatched. CDR3 length equals 13 residues. Germline V gives CDR1 GTSNPN, CDR2 SVGIG (reference sequence). The CDR3 protein is CAWRTSVFHEQYF. CDR3 sequence (DNA): TGTGCCTGGCGGACTAGCGTTTTCCACGAGCAGTACTTC.

This clonotype has at least ten counts. Just one base apart from a much larger clone, this may be a read error. The V gene is TRBV11-2, the J gene TRBJ2-5, with D maybe TRBD1 (6 bases). V lost 0 bases and J lost 1, with 9 bases in between. The CDR3 spans 15 residues. Germline-derived CDR1 and CDR2 are SGHAT and FQNNGV. CDR3 coding DNA: TGTGCCAGCAGCTTAGATGGGGGCCCCCAAGAGACCCAGTACTTC. Residues: CASSLDGGPQETQYF.

This clonotype was picked up many times. The V and J genes are TRBV9 and TRBJ2-7; D perhaps matches TRBD1 (6 bases). Trimming removed 7 bases at V and 3 bases at J, with 11 bases between. Germline lookup yields CDR1 SGDLS and CDR2 YYNGEE. This CDR3 has 12 amino acids. The chain's CDR3 is CASGGAGYEQYF. CDR3 nucleotide sequence: TGTGCCAGCGGGGGCGCCGGCTACGAGCAGTACTTC.

This clonotype was recorded at least ten times. V and J are TRBV29-1 and TRBJ2-1; TRBD1 aligns across 8 bases. With 0 bases clipped from V and 7 bases from J, the junction kept 5 bases outside the gene matches. The CDR3 totals 14 residues. CDR1 is SQVTM and CDR2 is ANQGSEA in the germline V gene. The CDR3 nucleotides read TGCAGCGTTGAAGAAGGACAGGGTCCGAATGAGCAGTTCTTC. Translated, it gives CSVEEGQGPNEQFF.

A word on this clonotype: It is likely a read error, because the conserved phenylalanine at the end of the CDR3 is missing. It is unclear where the CDR3 begins or ends on the DNA, so no DNA is shown, and the CDR3 is as TCRdb lists it. The gene calls are TRBV12-3 or TRBV12-4 and TRBJ2-3. The CDR3 region is 14 residues in length, termini included. This chain's CDR3 is CASSEQARADTQYS.

V and J are TRBV10-3 and TRBJ2-1, with D unresolved. The germline V and J ends were trimmed by 2 bases and 10 bases, with 9 bases remaining between them. Germline-derived CDR1 and CDR2 are ENHRY and SYGVKD. The length of the CDR3 is 12 residues. The CDR3: CAISEASIEQFF. CDR3 bases: TGTGCCATCAGTGAGGCCTCTATCGAGCAGTTCTTC.

The CDR3 is CASSPDGEQYF. CDR3 coding DNA: TGTGCCAGCAGTCCCGACGGGGAGCAGTACTTC. J is TRBJ2-7 and V is TRBV7-9; D unclear. Germline-derived CDR1 and CDR2 are SEHNR and FQNEAQ (reference sequence). V shed 6 bases and J shed 7 bases, with 10 bases lying between them. This CDR3 has 11 amino acids.

V is TRBV7-2 and J is TRBJ1-4; 7 nucleotides match TRBD1. CDR3 length: 15 amino acids. Germline lookup yields CDR1 SGHTA and CDR2 FQGNSA. V gave up 4 bases and J gave up 3 bases; unmatched junction bases: 5. The CDR3 DNA is TGTGCCAGCAGCTACCGACAGGGTGCTAATGAAAAACTGTTTTTT. It encodes CASSYRQGANEKLFF. The full variable domain, its missing parts supplied by reference TRBV7-2 and TRBJ1-4, is GAGVSQSPSNKVTEKGKDVELRCDPISGHTALYWYRQSLGQGLEFLIYFQGNSAPDKSGLPSDRFSAERTGGSVSTLTIQRTQQEDSAVYLCASSYRQGANEKLFFGSGTQLSVL.